Shown below are 18 T cell receptor beta chains from a single sample sequenced in a study of blood T cell repertoires in COVID-19. The protocol was immunoSEQ multiplex PCR, while the TCRdb copy is restricted to in-frame clones and leaves out a portion. The data show 310,000 or so clones, around 90% seen once. Sequenced sample: PBMCs or T cells enriched from blood (not recorded which). These receptors were collected from a woman between 18 and 29 years old who had recovered from COVID-19.

V gene TRBV27 combines with J gene TRBJ2-7; 8 nucleotides match TRBD1. Germline CDR1 reads MNHEY; CDR2 reads SMNVEV (reference sequence). The CDR3 consists of 14 residues. With 2 bases clipped from V and 5 bases from J, the junction kept 5 bases outside the gene matches. The CDR3 spells CASSLQGAFDEQYF. The CDR3 DNA is TGTGCCAGCAGTTTACAGGGGGCATTCGACGAGCAGTACTTC.

This rearrangement joins TRBV11-1 to TRBJ2-1; 8 nucleotides agree with TRBD2. Trimming took 1 base from V and 6 from J; bases not matched to a gene: 2. Germline values: CDR1 SGHAT, CDR2 FQDESV (reference sequence). The CDR3 contains 14 residues. Here the CDR3 reads CASSLVAGSNEQFF. The CDR3 DNA reads as TGTGCCAGCAGCTTAGTAGCGGGAAGCAATGAGCAGTTCTTC.

The chain combines TRBV10-3 with TRBJ2-1, with 12 bases aligning to TRBD2. The CDR3 is made up of 15 amino acids. Trimming cost V 6 bases and J 7 bases; bases outside gene matches: 7. CDR1 and CDR2 (germline): ENHRY, SYGVKD. CDR3 in amino acids: CAISRLAGDSNEQFF. The CDR3 DNA is TGTGCCATCAGCAGACTAGCGGGAGATTCAAATGAGCAGTTCTTC.

V usage is TRBV7-9 and J usage is TRBJ2-7; no firm D call. V shed 4 bases and J shed 13 bases, with 14 bases lying between them. Per the germline V gene, CDR1 is SEHNR and CDR2 is FQNEAQ (reference sequence). The CDR3 has 11 amino acids. This CDR3 reads CASSSAQVPYF. CDR3 nucleotides: TGTGCCAGCAGCTCGGCCCAGGTGCCTTACTTC.

The sample holds a few counts of this clone. Distinct nucleotide sequences in the sample also encode this CDR3. The chain uses TRBV11-1 and TRBJ2-1, with 11 bases lining up with TRBD2. CDR3 length: 16 amino acids. Germline V CDR1 and CDR2: SGHAT, FQDESV (reference sequence). Trimming removed 4 bases from V and 3 bases from J; junction bases left unmatched: 5. The CDR3 sequence: CASSSSGTSGYNEQFF. The CDR3 DNA reads as TGTGCCAGCAGCTCCTCAGGGACTAGCGGCTACAATGAGCAGTTCTTC.

The chain carries TRBV6-1 and TRBJ1-6; 9 bases are a match to TRBD1. CDR1 MNHNS and CDR2 SASEGT come from the germline V gene. The CDR3 spans 16 residues. V lost 2 bases and J lost 11; bases outside the gene matches: 10. The CDR3 coding sequence is TGTGCCAGCAGTGAAACAGGGGGCAGGATCAAACCACCCCTCCACTTT. It specifies CASSETGGRIKPPLHF.

The chain links TRBV7-3 to TRBJ2-1; D call uncertain. The germline V gene encodes CDR1 SGHTA and CDR2 FQGTGA. The germline V and J ends were trimmed by 3 bases and 2 bases, with 11 bases remaining between them. The CDR3 loop spans 15 amino acids. The CDR3 protein is CASSFRLGPYNEQFF. The CDR3 nucleotides read TGTGCCAGCAGCTTTAGGTTGGGCCCCTACAATGAGCAGTTCTTC.

This clone showed up just once. V gene TRBV14 combines with J gene TRBJ1-1; 7 bases map to TRBD1. The junction had 9 bases not matched to a gene; V was cut back by 2 bases and J by 6 bases. Germline CDR1 reads SGHDN; CDR2 reads FVKESK. The CDR3 spans 15 residues. DNA for the CDR3: TGTGCCAGCAGCCAACTGGGCAGGGGGGACCCTGAAGCTTTCTTT. Amino acids: CASSQLGRGDPEAFF.

V usage is TRBV7-9 and J usage is TRBJ1-5, with 7 bases that match TRBD1. J was trimmed by 2 bases and V by 4 bases; bases with no gene match: 14. The CDR3 loop spans 18 amino acids. Germline CDR1 reads SEHNR; CDR2 reads FQNEAQ (reference sequence). The CDR3 is CASSSLRGTGSGNQPQHF. As DNA, the CDR3 is TGTGCCAGCAGCTCCCTCAGGGGGACGGGATCGGGCAATCAGCCCCAGCATTTT.

In this sample, this clone turned up once. The chain joins TRBV19 to TRBJ2-7, with 7 nucleotides matching TRBD1. Germline loops: CDR1 LNHDA, CDR2 SQIVND (reference sequence). V lost 1 base to trimming and J lost 2 bases; unmatched junction nucleotides: 8. The CDR3 sequence is 16 residues long. CDR3 coding DNA: TGTGCCAGTAGTATAGCCCCAGACAGGGTTACCTACGAGCAGTACTTC. Translation: CASSIAPDRVTYEQYF. Complete variable domain (other parts from reference TRBV19 and TRBJ2-7): DGGITQSPKYLFRKEGQNVTLSCEQNLNHDAMYWYRQDPGQGLRLIYYSQIVNDFQKGDIAEGYSVSREKKESFPLTVTSAQKNPTAFYLCASSIAPDRVTYEQYFGPGTRLTVT.

The chain joins TRBV7-2 to TRBJ2-1; no clear D. Trimming shortened V by 2 bases and J by 6 bases, and 8 bases separated the two germline ends. The CDR3 is 13 residues long. Germline CDR1 reads SGHTA; CDR2 reads FQGNSA. In DNA form, the CDR3 reads TGTGCCAGCAGCTTAATAAGCGCCAATGAGCAGTTCTTC. Amino acid sequence: CASSLISANEQFF.

This chain uses TRBV6-2 or TRBV6-3 with TRBJ1-3; tentatively, D is TRBD1 (6 bases). CDR1 and CDR2 from the germline V gene are MNHEY and SVGEGT. Trimming pared 2 bases from V and 0 bases from J, leaving 17 bases between. CDR3 length: 18 residues. Here the CDR3 DNA reads TGTGCCAGCAGTTACGCAGGGGTTGGGATTTCCTCTGGAAACACCATATATTTT. This codes for CASSYAGVGISSGNTIYF.

V and J are TRBV6-5 and TRBJ1-4; D is possibly TRBD1 (5 bases). CDR3 length: 13 amino acids. V lost 11 bases and J lost 8, with 18 bases in between. Germline V gene lookup returns CDR1 MNHEY and CDR2 SVGAGI. The CDR3 DNA follows: TGTGCCGCTCATGATTGGGGGGACGAAAAACTGTTTTTT. It encodes CAAHDWGDEKLFF.

The chain carries TRBV6-1 and TRBJ2-3, with D possibly being TRBD2 (7 bases). V shed 3 bases and J shed 4 bases, with 17 bases lying between them. The CDR3 extends over 16 amino acids. Germline CDR1 is MNHNS and CDR2 is SASEGT. DNA of the CDR3: TGTGCCAGCAGTGAGAGGTGGGGGGGCTCTGCAGATACGCAGTATTTT. Encoded protein: CASSERWGGSADTQYF.

V and J are TRBV4-1 and TRBJ2-3; 9 positions match TRBD2. V shed 0 bases and J 1 base; nucleotides not matched to a gene: 2. The CDR3 is 16 residues long. The germline V gene encodes CDR1 MGHRA and CDR2 YSYEKL. The DNA of the CDR3 is TGCGCCAGCAGCCAAGATGGCGGGAGGGGCACAGATACGCAGTATTTT. Translated, it gives CASSQDGGRGTDTQYF.

The V gene is TRBV5-4, the J gene TRBJ2-5; 9 nucleotides agree with TRBD2. The junction had 19 bases not matched to a gene; V was cut back by 5 bases and J by 5 bases. The CDR3 covers 18 residues. Germline CDR1 reads SGHNT; CDR2 reads YYREEE (reference sequence). For the CDR3, the DNA is TGTGCCAGCAGAGCGTCGTCGGGCGGCGGGGGGGCATTGGAGACCCAGTACTTC. It encodes CASRASSGGGGALETQYF.

The chain joins TRBV12-3 or TRBV12-4 to TRBJ1-1; no reliable D call. The CDR3 is made up of 13 amino acids. Trimming removed 3 bases from V and 0 bases from J, with 5 bases in between. This CDR3 is CASSLYLNTEAFF. CDR3 in DNA: TGTGCCAGCAGTTTGTATTTGAACACTGAAGCTTTCTTT.

This clone has just a few counts. The chain combines TRBV28 with TRBJ1-3; D is unclear. This CDR3 has 12 amino acids. Germline V gene lookup returns CDR1 MDHEN and CDR2 SYDVKM. Deletions cut 3 bases from V and 4 bases from J, with 4 bases between. The CDR3 sequence: CASSLGGNTIYF. The CDR3 DNA reads as TGTGCCAGCAGTTTGGGCGGAAACACCATATATTTT.